The rows below give T cell receptor beta chains drawn from one sample of a study of T cell repertoires in cytomegalovirus infection. TCRdb called the reads again in MiXCR, with one record for every CDR3 protein. The profile covers around 450,000 distinct CDR3 sequences, with under 40% appearing a single time and roughly 13% taken by the ten largest. Sequencing input: PBMCs. Receptors originate from a human donor in good health (CMV status not recorded). Some clones in this sample may be carry-over from other donors' samples. The CDR3 runs from the conserved cysteine through the conserved F or W. The D gene is left open where the match is weak. Expanded clones are given a class, and other clones once, few, many or no size at all.

TRBJ1-1 NA TRBV18 14 NA TGTGCCAGCTCACTTAAGGAAAAGAACACTGAAGCTTTCTTT CASSLKEKNTEAFF
TRBJ1-1 TRBD1 TRBV7-2 15 many TGTGCCAGCAGCTTAAACAGGGGAACGAACACTGAAGCTTTCTTT CASSLNRGTNTEAFF
TRBJ2-6 NA TRBV20-1 14 NA TGCAGTGCCTCACACGGCTCTGGGGCCAACGTCCTGACTTTC CSASHGSGANVLTF
TRBJ2-3 NA TRBV27 14 NA TGTGCCAGCAGGGTAGGGGGGGGAGTGGATACGCAGTATTTT CASRVGGGVDTQYF
TRBJ2-1 TRBD2 TRBV24-1 16 many TGTGCCACCAGTGACCCGGGACTAGCGGGGCGCAATGAGCAGTTCTTC CATSDPGLAGRNEQFF
TRBJ1-6 NA TRBV6-1 17 NA TGTGCCAGCATCATGGCAGCCCCCAGCTCCCATAATTCACCCCTCCACTTT CASIMAAPSSHNSPLHF
TRBJ2-7 NA TRBV6-1 14 many TGTGCCAGCAAAACAAGGCCCGTATCGTACGAGCAGTACTTC CASKTRPVSYEQYF
TRBJ1-1 NA TRBV28 17 few TGTGCCAGCACTTTCCCGGGGCCGGGACCCAAAGGCACTGAAGCTTTCTTT CASTFPGPGPKGTEAFF
TRBJ1-1 NA TRBV20-1 14 NA TGCAGTGCTAGAGATCAAAAGGGGCCCACTGAAGCTTTCTTT CSARDQKGPTEAFF
TRBJ2-7 NA TRBV6-5 13 NA TGTGCCAGCAGTAATGGGCCGACCTACGAGCAGTACTTC CASSNGPTYEQYF
TRBJ1-1 NA TRBV7-2 15 many TGTGCCAGCAGCCTGATGCAGACATCGAACACTGAAGCTTTCTTT CASSLMQTSNTEAFF
TRBJ2-5 NA TRBV2 15 few TGTGCCAGCAGCCGGACCGGGACGAACCAAGAGACCCAGTACTTC CASSRTGTNQETQYF
TRBJ2-2 NA TRBV5-6 17 NA TGTGCCAGCAGCTTGGGGGGGTCGGGGTACTACACCGGGGAGCTGTTTTTT CASSLGGSGYYTGELFF
TRBJ2-7 TRBD1 TRBV12-3/TRBV12-4 13 few TGTGCCAGCAGTCGACAGGGAAAACACGAGCAGTACTTC CASSRQGKHEQYF
TRBJ1-5 TRBD1 TRBV5-1 15 NA TGCGCCAGCAGCTTGGCGGGACAGAGCTTTCAGCCCCAGCATTTT CASSLAGQSFQPQHF
TRBJ2-1 NA TRBV5-5 13 NA TGTGCCAGCAGCGAGGGACCTCACAATGAGCAGTTCTTC CASSEGPHNEQFF
TRBJ2-5 TRBD2 TRBV15 19 few TGTGCCACCAGCAGAGATATGAGACTAGCGGGGGGGCGGCAAGAGACCCAGTACTTC CATSRDMRLAGGRQETQYF
TRBJ2-1 NA TRBV7-9 14 NA TGTGCCAGCAGCCGATTATCGGGGTACGATGAGCAGTTCTTC CASSRLSGYDEQFF